The text below deals with one T cell receptor (beta chain). Its antigen remains unidentified. This sample stems from a study of blood T cells in healthy people across ages. General observations from the study: Unsorted PBMC material precluded a definitive naive versus antigen-experienced comparison.

The use of a sample-barcoded 5' primer and a J-beta primer mix characterized a second PCR of roughly 6 to 11 cycles. MiXCR was run by TCRdb on the 5' RACE reads, yielding one entry per CDR3 protein. Of 1,100,000 or so distinct CDR3 sequences in the sample, more than 40% were seen once. This sequence was found in a woman aged 60-70 years in good health. Sequenced: blood.

CDR3 sequence: CASSQKGSYNEQFF. CDR3 nucleotide sequence: TGTGCCAGCAGCCAAAAGGGCTCCTACAATGAGCAGTTCTTC. V is TRBV3-1 and J is TRBJ2-1; D ambiguous. V lost 2 bases, J lost 0 bases, and 5 bases lay in between. The CDR3 has 14 amino acids. Per germline, CDR1 LGHDT and CDR2 YNNKEL (reference sequence).